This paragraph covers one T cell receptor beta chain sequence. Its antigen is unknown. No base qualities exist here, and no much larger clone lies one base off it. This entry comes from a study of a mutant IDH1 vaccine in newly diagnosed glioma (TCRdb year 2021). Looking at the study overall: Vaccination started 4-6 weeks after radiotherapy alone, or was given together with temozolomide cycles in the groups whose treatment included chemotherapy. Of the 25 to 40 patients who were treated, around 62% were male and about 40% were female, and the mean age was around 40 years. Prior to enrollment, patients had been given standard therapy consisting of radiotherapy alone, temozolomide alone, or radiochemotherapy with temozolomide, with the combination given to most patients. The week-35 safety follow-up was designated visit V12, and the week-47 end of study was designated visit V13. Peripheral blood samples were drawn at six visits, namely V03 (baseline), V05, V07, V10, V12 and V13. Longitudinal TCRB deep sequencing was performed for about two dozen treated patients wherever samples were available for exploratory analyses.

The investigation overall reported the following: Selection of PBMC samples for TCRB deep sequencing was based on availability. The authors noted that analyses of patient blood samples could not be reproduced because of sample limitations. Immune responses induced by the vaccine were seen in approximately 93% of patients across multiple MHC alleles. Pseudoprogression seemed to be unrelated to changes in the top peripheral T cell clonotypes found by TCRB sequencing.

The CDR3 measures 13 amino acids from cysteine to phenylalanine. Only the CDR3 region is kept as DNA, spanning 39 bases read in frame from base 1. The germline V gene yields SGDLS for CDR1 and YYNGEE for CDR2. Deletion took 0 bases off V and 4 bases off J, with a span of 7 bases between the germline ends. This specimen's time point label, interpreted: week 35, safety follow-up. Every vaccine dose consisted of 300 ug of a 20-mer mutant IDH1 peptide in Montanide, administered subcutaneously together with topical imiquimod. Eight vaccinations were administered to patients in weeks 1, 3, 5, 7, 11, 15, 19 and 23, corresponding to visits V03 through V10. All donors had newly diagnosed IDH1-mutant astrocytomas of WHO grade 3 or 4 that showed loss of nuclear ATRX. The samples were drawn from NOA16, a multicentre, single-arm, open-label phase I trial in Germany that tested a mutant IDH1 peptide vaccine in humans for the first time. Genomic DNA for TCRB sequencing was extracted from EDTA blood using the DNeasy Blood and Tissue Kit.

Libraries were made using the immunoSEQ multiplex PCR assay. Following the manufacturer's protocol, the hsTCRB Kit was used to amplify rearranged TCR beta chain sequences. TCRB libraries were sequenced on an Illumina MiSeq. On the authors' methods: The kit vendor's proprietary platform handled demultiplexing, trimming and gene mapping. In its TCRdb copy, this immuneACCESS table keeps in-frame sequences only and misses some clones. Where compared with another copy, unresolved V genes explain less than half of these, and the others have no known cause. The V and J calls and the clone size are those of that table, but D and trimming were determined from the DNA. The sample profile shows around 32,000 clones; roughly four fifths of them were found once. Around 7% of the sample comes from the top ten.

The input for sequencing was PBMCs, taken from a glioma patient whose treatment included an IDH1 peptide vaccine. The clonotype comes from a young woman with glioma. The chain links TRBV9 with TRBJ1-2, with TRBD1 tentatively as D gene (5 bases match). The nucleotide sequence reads TGTGCCAGCAGCGTAGGGGACTCCTATGGCTACACCTTC. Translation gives CASSVGDSYGYTF.